The following is a TCR beta chain sequence with its context. The table came from immunoSEQ multiplex PCR; TCRdb's copy has only in-frame clones and leaves some out. The sample holds around 75,000 clones, around 80% seen once. This sample is part of a study of blood T cell repertoires in COVID-19. Study information: The samples span acute and convalescent COVID-19 from the United States, Italy and Spain. In each case, the material was cDNA or gDNA derived from T cells, B-cell-depleted T cells, or PBMCs.

Germline CDR1 reads SGHDT; CDR2 reads YYEEEE. The CDR3 length is 15 residues. The J segment lost 2 bases and the V segment lost 4 bases, leaving 7 bases of the junction unmatched. This sequence joins TRBV5-6 and TRBJ2-5, with 8 bases that match TRBD2. The receptor was isolated from a man aged 50 to 59 with COVID-19, enrolled during active disease. Sequenced material: peripheral blood. The CDR3: CASSPREGLQETQYF. CDR3 nucleotides: TGTGCCAGCAGCCCCCGGGAGGGGCTACAAGAGACCCAGTACTTC.